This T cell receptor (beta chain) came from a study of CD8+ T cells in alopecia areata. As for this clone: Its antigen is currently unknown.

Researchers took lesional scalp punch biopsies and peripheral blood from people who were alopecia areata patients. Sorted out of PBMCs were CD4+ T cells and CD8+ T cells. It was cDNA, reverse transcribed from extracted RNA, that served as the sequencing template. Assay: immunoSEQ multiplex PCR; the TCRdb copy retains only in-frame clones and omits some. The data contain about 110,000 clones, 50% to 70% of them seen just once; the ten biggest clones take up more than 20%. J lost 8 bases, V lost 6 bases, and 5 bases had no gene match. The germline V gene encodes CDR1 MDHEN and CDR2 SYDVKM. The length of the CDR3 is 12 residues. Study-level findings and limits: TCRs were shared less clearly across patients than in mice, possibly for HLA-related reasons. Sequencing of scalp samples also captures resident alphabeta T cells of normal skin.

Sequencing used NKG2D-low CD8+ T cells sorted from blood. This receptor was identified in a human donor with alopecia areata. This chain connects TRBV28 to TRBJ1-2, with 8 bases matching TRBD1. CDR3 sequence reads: CASRNRGDGYTF. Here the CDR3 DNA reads TGTGCCAGCAGGAACAGGGGGGACGGCTACACCTTC.